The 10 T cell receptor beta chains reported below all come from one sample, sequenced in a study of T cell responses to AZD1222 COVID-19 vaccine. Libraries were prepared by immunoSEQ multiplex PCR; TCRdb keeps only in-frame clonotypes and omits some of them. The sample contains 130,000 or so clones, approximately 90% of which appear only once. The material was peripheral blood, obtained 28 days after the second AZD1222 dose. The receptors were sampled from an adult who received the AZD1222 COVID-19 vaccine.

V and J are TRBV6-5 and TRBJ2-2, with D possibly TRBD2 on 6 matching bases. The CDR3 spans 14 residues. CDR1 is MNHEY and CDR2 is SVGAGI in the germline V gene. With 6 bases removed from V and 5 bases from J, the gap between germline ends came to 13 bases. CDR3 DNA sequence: TGTGCCAGCAGCCGAGGAGGGGTAACCGGGGAGCTGTTTTTT. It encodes CASSRGGVTGELFF.

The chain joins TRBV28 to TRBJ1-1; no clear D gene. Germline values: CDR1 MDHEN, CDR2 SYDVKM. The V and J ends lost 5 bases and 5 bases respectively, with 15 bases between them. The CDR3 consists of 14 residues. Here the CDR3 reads CASSPARGGTEAFF. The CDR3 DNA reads TGTGCCAGCAGTCCTGCTCGGGGTGGGACTGAAGCTTTCTTT.

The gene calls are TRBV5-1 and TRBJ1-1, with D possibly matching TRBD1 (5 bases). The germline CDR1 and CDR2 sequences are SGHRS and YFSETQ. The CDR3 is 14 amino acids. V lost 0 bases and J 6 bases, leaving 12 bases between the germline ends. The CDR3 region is CASSLEWGGSEAFF. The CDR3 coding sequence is TGCGCCAGCAGCTTGGAGTGGGGCGGCTCTGAAGCTTTCTTT.

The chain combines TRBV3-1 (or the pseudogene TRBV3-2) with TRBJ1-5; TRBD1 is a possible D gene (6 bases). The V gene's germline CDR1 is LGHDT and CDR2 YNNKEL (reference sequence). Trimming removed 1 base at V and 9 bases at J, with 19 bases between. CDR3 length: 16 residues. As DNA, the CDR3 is TGTGCCAGCAGCCAAGGAATGGGATACAGGGTGGCGCCCCAGCATTTT. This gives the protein CASSQGMGYRVAPQHF.

The CDR3 DNA reads as TGCGCCAGCAGCGTCCAGGGGGCGCTCGACTATGGCTACACCTTC. This sequence encodes CASSVQGALDYGYTF. The chain joins TRBV5-1 to TRBJ1-2, with TRBD1 matching 8 bases. From germline, CDR1 is SGHRS and CDR2 YFSETQ. The V gene end was trimmed by 4 bases and the J gene end by 3 bases; junction bases not matched to a gene: 8. The CDR3 runs to 15 residues.

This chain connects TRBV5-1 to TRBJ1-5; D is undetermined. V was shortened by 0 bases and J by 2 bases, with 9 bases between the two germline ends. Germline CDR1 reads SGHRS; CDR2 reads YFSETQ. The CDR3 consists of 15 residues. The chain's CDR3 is CASSLEWGGNQPQHF. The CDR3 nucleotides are TGCGCCAGCAGCTTGGAATGGGGAGGCAATCAGCCCCAGCATTTT.

The CDR3 nucleotides are TGTGCCATACAGGACAACCTTAGTGGCGAGCAGTACTTC. The encoded protein is CAIQDNLSGEQYF. The chain joins TRBV10-3 to TRBJ2-7, with D tentatively TRBD1 (5 bases). Trimming took off 9 bases at V and 6 bases at J, with 18 bases between the two ends. Germline CDR1 and CDR2: ENHRY and SYGVKD. The CDR3 totals 13 residues.

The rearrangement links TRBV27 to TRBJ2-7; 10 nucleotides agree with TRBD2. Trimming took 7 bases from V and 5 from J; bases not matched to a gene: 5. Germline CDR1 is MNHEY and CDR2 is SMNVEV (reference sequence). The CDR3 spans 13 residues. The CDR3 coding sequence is TGTGCCAGCAAGCGGGAGGGTTACAACGAGCAGTACTTC. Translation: CASKREGYNEQYF.

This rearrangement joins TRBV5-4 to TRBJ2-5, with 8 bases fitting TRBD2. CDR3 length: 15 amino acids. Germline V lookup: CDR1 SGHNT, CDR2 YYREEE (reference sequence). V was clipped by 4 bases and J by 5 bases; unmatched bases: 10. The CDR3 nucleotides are TGTGCCAGCAGCCGTAGCGGGAAGGGGCAGGAGACCCAGTACTTC. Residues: CASSRSGKGQETQYF.

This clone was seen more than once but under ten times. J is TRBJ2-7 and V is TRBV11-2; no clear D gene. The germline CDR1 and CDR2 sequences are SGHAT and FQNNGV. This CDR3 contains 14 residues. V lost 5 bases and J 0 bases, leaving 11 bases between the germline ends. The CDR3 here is CASSRPLLSYEQYF. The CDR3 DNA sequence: TGTGCCAGCAGCCGACCTCTCCTCTCCTACGAGCAGTACTTC. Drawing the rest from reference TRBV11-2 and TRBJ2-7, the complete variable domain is EAGVAQSPRYKIIEKRQSVAFWCNPISGHATLYWYQQILGQGPKLLIQFQNNGVVDDSQLPKDRFSAERLKGVDSTLKIQPAKLEDSAVYLCASSRPLLSYEQYFGPGTRLTVT.